Listed here are 25 T cell receptor beta chains from one sample, sequenced in a study of cytomegalovirus exposure and HLA in healthy donors (dated by TCRdb to 2015 to 2018). The library was prepared using the immunoSEQ multiplex PCR assay. For the multiplex PCR, a mixture combining 60 forward primers for TCR Vbeta segments and 13 reverse primers for TCR Jbeta segments was used. Sourced from immuneACCESS, this table was stored by TCRdb with only in-frame sequences that have V and J called. A share of the clones is absent; for the studies checked, an unresolved V gene accounts for under half, and the remainder has no known explanation. This sample gives about 83,000 clones in total; about 81% of them show up just once. Jointly, the top ten make up 3.5% to 5% of the sample. Source material: PBMCs. These TCRs come from a man aged 55 to 70 in good health and CMV-seronegative.

J is TRBJ2-1 and V is TRBV2; TRBD1 aligns across 9 bases. V lost 6 bases and J lost 6; bases outside the gene matches: 0. Looked up from germline, CDR1 is SNHLY and CDR2 is FYNNEI. The CDR3 has 12 residues. Here the CDR3 DNA reads TGTGCCAGCAGGGACAGGGGCAATGAGCAGTTCTTC. This gives the protein CASRDRGNEQFF.

This chain connects TRBV10-3 to TRBJ2-5, with D maybe TRBD1 (5 bases). The V end was cut by 5 bases, the J end by 1 base, with 8 bases between. CDR1 ENHRY and CDR2 SYGVKD come from the germline V gene. This CDR3 spans 13 amino acids. The CDR3 coding sequence is TGTGCCATCAGTCAGGGATCCCAAGAGACCCAGTACTTC. This gives the protein CAISQGSQETQYF.

The rearrangement uses TRBV19 and TRBJ1-2, with TRBD1 matching over 9 bases. V trimming: 3 bases; J trimming: 3 bases; junction bases outside the gene matches: 5. This CDR3 comprises 15 residues. Germline V gene data show CDR1 as LNHDA and CDR2 as SQIVND (reference sequence). The CDR3 protein is CASSITGGTDYGYTF. The DNA of the CDR3 is TGTGCCAGTAGTATTACAGGGGGCACGGACTATGGCTACACCTTC.

The J gene is TRBJ1-1, the V gene TRBV4-1; no clear D gene. The ends were cut back, 0 bases at V and 0 bases at J, with 8 bases in the middle. The CDR3 extends over 15 amino acids. CDR1 and CDR2 (germline): MGHRA, YSYEKL. Here the CDR3 reads CASSQDTQMNTEAFF. The CDR3 region has the DNA TGCGCCAGCAGCCAAGACACACAGATGAACACTGAAGCTTTCTTT.

The chain is built from TRBV15 and TRBJ1-2; D is perhaps TRBD1 (5 bases). Trimming removed 0 bases at V and 2 bases at J, with 7 bases between. Germline-derived CDR1 and CDR2 are LNHNV and YYDKDF (reference sequence). The CDR3 sequence is 14 residues long. This CDR3 is CATSRDRANYGYTF. The CDR3 DNA is TGTGCCACCAGCAGAGACAGGGCGAACTATGGCTACACCTTC. Full variable domain (rest looked up from reference TRBV15 and TRBJ1-2): DAMVIQNPRYQVTQFGKPVTLSCSQTLNHNVMYWYQQKSSQAPKLLFHYYDKDFNNEADTPDNFQSRRPNTSFCFLDIRSPGLGDTAMYLCATSRDRANYGYTFGSGTRLTVV.

The chain is built from TRBV30 and TRBJ1-6; the D gene is possibly TRBD1 (6 bases). This CDR3 spans 13 amino acids. Germline V CDR1 and CDR2: GTSNPN, SVGIG (reference sequence). V was shortened by 4 bases and J by 13 bases, with 17 bases between the two germline ends. CDR3 in DNA: TGTGCCTGGAATGTCAGGGGTAGTACGCCCCTCCACTTT. Translation: CAWNVRGSTPLHF. The whole variable domain, filled in from reference TRBV30 and TRBJ1-6, reads SQTIHQWPATLVQPVGSPLSLECTVEGTSNPNLYWYRQAAGRGLQLLFYSVGIGQISSEVPQNLSASRPQDRQFILSSKKLLLSDSGFYLCAWNVRGSTPLHFGNGTRLTVT.

This sequence joins TRBV5-6 and TRBJ1-2, with TRBD1 identical over 10 bases. V gave up 4 bases and J gave up 1 base; unmatched junction bases: 7. CDR1 and CDR2 from the germline V gene are SGHDT and YYEEEE. The CDR3 is 16 residues long. This CDR3 reads CASSRGQGNGNYGYTF. The DNA for the CDR3 is TGTGCCAGCAGCAGGGGACAGGGGAATGGTAACTATGGCTACACCTTC. Using reference TRBV5-6 and TRBJ1-2 for the parts outside the CDR3, the full variable domain is DAGVTQSPTHLIKTRGQQVTLRCSPKSGHDTVSWYQQALGQGPQFIFQYYEEEERQRGNFPDRFSGHQFPNYSSELNVNALLLGDSALYLCASSRGQGNGNYGYTFGSGTRLTVV.

CDR3 coding DNA: TGTGCCATCAGTGAGTCGGGTGGTCTAGCGGATACTAACACCGGGGAGCTGTTTTTT. This encodes CAISESGGLADTNTGELFF. The chain links TRBV10-3 to TRBJ2-2; 7 bases match TRBD2. V was pared by 0 bases and J by 2 bases, with 12 bases of the junction left unmatched. The germline CDR1 and CDR2 sequences are ENHRY and SYGVKD. The CDR3 contains 19 residues.

The chain links TRBV10-3 to TRBJ2-2, with 8 bases matching TRBD1. CDR3 length equals 13 residues. V gave up 11 bases and J gave up 7 bases; unmatched junction bases: 9. CDR1 ENHRY and CDR2 SYGVKD come from the germline V gene. The CDR3 here is CAVRDRFDGELFF. CDR3 in DNA: TGTGCCGTCCGGGACAGGTTTGACGGGGAGCTGTTTTTT.

V usage is TRBV10-3 and J usage is TRBJ2-5; the match to TRBD1 covers 7 bases. The junction had 7 bases not matched to a gene; V was cut back by 4 bases and J by 5 bases. Germline V gene data show CDR1 as ENHRY and CDR2 as SYGVKD. This CDR3 is built from 14 residues. The chain's CDR3 is CAISGGTVEETQYF. CDR3 in DNA: TGTGCCATCAGTGGGGGGACAGTCGAGGAGACCCAGTACTTC.

There are a few counts of this clone. The genes are TRBV4-1 and TRBJ1-2, with 8 nucleotides matching TRBD1. V was clipped by 4 bases and J by 7 bases; unmatched bases: 5. The CDR3 runs to 13 residues. Germline CDR1 reads MGHRA; CDR2 reads YSYEKL. The CDR3 sequence is CASSPDREGGYTF. The CDR3, as DNA: TGCGCCAGCAGCCCGGACAGGGAAGGTGGCTACACCTTC.

This rearrangement joins TRBV18 to TRBJ2-1; 8 bases are shared with TRBD2. Germline V CDR1 and CDR2: KGHSH, LQKENI. The junction had 3 bases not matched to a gene; V was cut back by 5 bases and J by 0 bases. The CDR3 runs to 15 residues. The CDR3 nucleotides read TGTGCCAGCTCATCTGCGGGGGGCTCCTACAATGAGCAGTTCTTC. Amino acid sequence: CASSSAGGSYNEQFF. Based on the CDR3 plus reference TRBV18 and TRBJ2-1, the full variable domain is NAGVMQNPRHLVRRRGQEARLRCSPMKGHSHVYWYRQLPEEGLKFMVYLQKENIIDESGMPKERFSAEFPKEGPSILRIQQVVRGDSAAYFCASSSAGGSYNEQFFGPGTRLTVL.

The chain links TRBV25-1 to TRBJ2-3; a weak D match, TRBD2 (5 bases). The CDR3 runs to 15 residues. V was shortened by 1 base and J by 4 bases, with 12 bases between the two germline ends. The V gene's germline CDR1 is MGHDK and CDR2 SYGVNS. As DNA, the CDR3 is TGTGCCAGCAGTGAATTACGGGATCGCCCAGATACGCAGTATTTT. Protein sequence: CASSELRDRPDTQYF.

The chain has TRBV19 and TRBJ1-5; 8 nucleotides match TRBD1. Germline assignment: CDR1 LNHDA and CDR2 SQIVND (reference sequence). The V gene end was trimmed by 3 bases and the J gene end by 11 bases; junction bases not matched to a gene: 6. CDR3 size: 13 residues. The CDR3 DNA follows: TGTGCCAGTAGTATGACAGGGGTATCGGCCCAGCATTTT. Translation gives CASSMTGVSAQHF.

This clone appeared a few times. The gene calls are TRBV25-1 and TRBJ1-1; the match to TRBD1 covers 11 bases. Germline V CDR1 and CDR2: MGHDK, SYGVNS. The CDR3 has 15 amino acids. The V gene end was trimmed by 3 bases and the J gene end by 3 bases; junction bases not matched to a gene: 3. CDR3 sequence (DNA): TGTGCCAGCAGTGAGCCGGGACAGGGGGACACTGAAGCTTTCTTT. Translating it yields CASSEPGQGDTEAFF.

A few counts support this clone. This chain joins TRBV29-1 and TRBJ1-1; 10 nucleotides agree with TRBD1. The germline gives CDR1 SQVTM, CDR2 ANQGSEA. After removal of 6 bases from V and 4 bases from J, the junction contained 2 bases not matched to a gene. The CDR3 extends over 12 amino acids. CDR3 protein: CSVRTGGTEAFF. Written as DNA, the CDR3 is TGCAGCGTACGGACAGGGGGCACTGAAGCTTTCTTT.

The chain employs TRBV4-1 and TRBJ2-1; 10 bases are a match to TRBD2. The germline V gene has CDR1 MGHRA and CDR2 YSYEKL. The CDR3 contains 15 residues. Trimming took 1 base from V and 6 from J; bases not matched to a gene: 3. The CDR3 reads CASSQGLAGGNEQFF. The DNA of the CDR3 is TGCGCCAGCAGCCAAGGACTAGCGGGTGGCAATGAGCAGTTCTTC.

The rearrangement joins TRBV9 to TRBJ2-2, with D possibly being TRBD2 (7 bases). The CDR3 runs 17 residues. V gave up 0 bases and J gave up 5 bases, with 17 bases separating them. In germline, CDR1 is SGDLS, CDR2 YYNGEE. CDR3 region: CASSVDARGARTGELFF. CDR3 DNA: TGTGCCAGCAGCGTAGACGCCCGGGGGGCGAGGACCGGGGAGCTGTTTTTT.

With respect to this clone: A junction end diverges from the germline sequence, so it may reflect a read error. This chain connects TRBV2 to TRBJ1-1; D may be TRBD1 (6 bases). This CDR3 has 12 residues. Germline loops: CDR1 SNHLY, CDR2 FYNNEI. CDR3 in DNA: TGTGCCAGCAGTGAAGCAACCGGGCGGGGGCCTTTT. Encoded protein: CASSEATGRGPF.

The CDR3 loop is CASSSLGREGSYEQYF. In DNA, the CDR3 is TGTGCCAGCAGCTCACTGGGCAGGGAGGGGTCCTACGAGCAGTACTTC. The chain couples TRBV7-9 to TRBJ2-7; 7 bases agree with TRBD2. CDR1 and CDR2 (germline): SEHNR, FQNEAQ (reference sequence). There are 16 residues in the CDR3. The V and J ends lost 4 bases and 1 base, in that order; junction bases with no gene match: 10.

The count of this clone is one. The genes are TRBV19 and TRBJ1-4; D not resolved. The CDR3 loop spans 19 amino acids. Germline CDR1 and CDR2: LNHDA and SQIVND (reference sequence). The germline V and J ends were trimmed by 3 bases and 0 bases, with 20 bases remaining between them. DNA of the CDR3: TGTGCCAGTAGTATGTTGCTCCTGTTGCCGGGAGCAACTAATGAAAAACTGTTTTTT. Protein: CASSMLLLLPGATNEKLFF.

This rearrangement joins TRBV7-9 to TRBJ1-2; 10 bases match TRBD1. The CDR3 contains 16 residues. Germline-derived CDR1 and CDR2 are SEHNR and FQNEAQ (reference sequence). The junction had 9 bases not matched to a gene; V was cut back by 3 bases and J by 5 bases. The CDR3 loop reads CASSLGGDRGLYGYTF. CDR3 in DNA: TGTGCCAGCAGCTTGGGGGGGGACAGGGGTTTGTATGGCTACACCTTC.

The rearrangement joins TRBV30 to TRBJ1-5, with D maybe TRBD1 (5 bases). This CDR3 has 17 amino acids. The V end lost 2 bases, the J end lost 2 bases, and 19 bases lay between the germline ends. Per germline, CDR1 GTSNPN and CDR2 SVGIG (reference sequence). CDR3 nucleotide sequence: TGTGCCTGGAGTCTAGGCAGGGTCAGTTTTGGCAATCAGCCCCAGCATTTT. Protein product: CAWSLGRVSFGNQPQHF.

The chain combines TRBV27 with TRBJ2-5; D is possibly TRBD1 (8 bases). The end of the DNA is better explained by TRBJ2-7, so the J call may be wrong. The CDR3 consists of 16 residues. CDR1 is MNHEY and CDR2 is SMNVEV in the germline V gene (reference sequence). The CDR3: CASSLSGTGRGAEQYF. CDR3 DNA: TGTGCCAGCAGTTTATCGGGGACAGGTCGGGGGGCCGAGCAGTACTTC.

The J gene is TRBJ1-1, the V gene TRBV12-5; D not certain. V lost 6 bases and J 3 bases, leaving 23 bases between the germline ends. This CDR3 comprises 17 residues. Germline assignment: CDR1 LGHNT and CDR2 FRNRAP. CDR3 sequence (DNA): TGTGCTAGTGGCCAAGCCGGCGGCCTCTCAACGGACACTGAAGCTTTCTTT. Amino acids: CASGQAGGLSTDTEAFF.